This TCR beta chain was recorded in a study of naive and memory T cell subsets. The CDR3 runs to 16 residues. Germline V CDR1 and CDR2: SGHDN, FVKESK. Trimming shortened V by 4 bases and J by 8 bases, and 21 bases separated the two germline ends. This clonotype was recorded at least ten times. Blood and skin TCR RNA was reverse transcribed with alpha and beta constant primers. MiXCR was run by TCRdb on the 5' RACE reads, yielding one entry per CDR3 protein. There are tens of thousands of distinct CDR3 sequences in the sample; less than 5% occur only once, and less than 9% lies in the top ten. Whole-blood samples were less than 3 ml of peripheral blood from healthy adult volunteers.

The rearrangement joins TRBV14 to TRBJ2-4, with D possibly being TRBD2 (5 bases). This clonotype was obtained from a male donor in good health. The CDR3, as DNA: TGTGCCAGCAGCCCCCTAATCGGGGTAGTTAAGTACATTCAGTACTTC. Translation: CASSPLIGVVKYIQYF.